Listed below are T cell receptor beta chains from one sample, sequenced in a study of cytomegalovirus exposure and HLA in healthy donors. This table comes from immunoSEQ multiplex PCR, and its TCRdb copy is limited to in-frame clones, with some not included. The sample comprises around 130,000 clones, approximately 80% of which are singletons, and 4% to 4.5% rests with the top ten. The specimen was PBMCs. The receptor source for this set is a woman in her thirties or forties in good health and CMV-seronegative. Each CDR3 is given with its conserved first and last residue. Each record gives: clone size, J gene, D gene, V gene, CDR3 DNA, CDR3 protein. A D gene is named only where the DNA matches it firmly. Clone size, where shown, is once, few, many, or a class for clones that have expanded.

clone size: once; J gene: TRBJ2-5; D gene: TRBD2; V gene: TRBV28; CDR3 DNA: TGTGCCAGCACCTTAGGGTGGGGGGGTGAGACCCAGTACTTC; CDR3 protein: CASTLGWGGETQYF
clone size: .; J gene: TRBJ2-3; D gene: .; V gene: TRBV12-5; CDR3 DNA: TGTGCTAGTGGTTTGGTAAGCGACGGCGGAGATACGCAGTATTTT; CDR3 protein: CASGLVSDGGDTQYF
clone size: .; J gene: TRBJ2-5; D gene: TRBD2; V gene: TRBV10-3; CDR3 DNA: TGTGCCATCAGTGTAGCGGGCGCGCAAGAGACCCAGTACTTC; CDR3 protein: CAISVAGAQETQYF
clone size: .; J gene: TRBJ2-5; D gene: TRBD2; V gene: TRBV7-3; CDR3 DNA: TGTGCCAGCAGCCAGACTAGCGGGAGGGATGAGACCCAGTACTTC; CDR3 protein: CASSQTSGRDETQYF
clone size: .; J gene: TRBJ2-5; D gene: .; V gene: TRBV6-5; CDR3 DNA: TGTGCCAGCAGTTACACCGGGAGAGGTGGAGAGACCCAGTACTTC; CDR3 protein: CASSYTGRGGETQYF
clone size: .; J gene: TRBJ1-6; D gene: .; V gene: TRBV5-1; CDR3 DNA: TGCGCCAGCAGCTTGCTTGATTCACCCCTCCACTTT; CDR3 protein: CASSLLDSPLHF
clone size: .; J gene: TRBJ2-3; D gene: .; V gene: TRBV4-2; CDR3 DNA: TGTGCCAGCAGCCAGGAGGGGGGGCGAACAGATACGCAGTATTTT; CDR3 protein: CASSQEGGRTDTQYF
clone size: few; J gene: TRBJ2-4; D gene: .; V gene: TRBV4-3; CDR3 DNA: TGCGCCAGCAGCCAAGATGTCGGGCCCGGGGACATTCAGTACTTC; CDR3 protein: CASSQDVGPGDIQYF
clone size: .; J gene: TRBJ2-7; D gene: .; V gene: TRBV13; CDR3 DNA: TGTGCCAGCAGCTACGTCCGGGACATAGTAAAGAAGGAGCAGTACTTC; CDR3 protein: CASSYVRDIVKKEQYF
clone size: .; J gene: TRBJ2-1; D gene: TRBD2; V gene: TRBV5-1; CDR3 DNA: TGCGCCAGCAGCTTAACTAGCGGGGAGAACAATGAGCAGTTCTTC; CDR3 protein: CASSLTSGENNEQFF
clone size: .; J gene: TRBJ2-1; D gene: TRBD2; V gene: TRBV7-9; CDR3 DNA: TGTGCCAGCAGCCAAACTAGCGAGAGTCCCTACAATGAGCAGTTCTTC; CDR3 protein: CASSQTSESPYNEQFF
clone size: .; J gene: TRBJ2-6; D gene: .; V gene: TRBV6-6; CDR3 DNA: TGTGCCGCGGCAGCTGGGGCCAACGTCCTGACTTTC; CDR3 protein: CAAAAGANVLTF
clone size: .; J gene: TRBJ2-5; D gene: TRBD1; V gene: TRBV7-2; CDR3 DNA: TGTGCCAGCAGCTTAGCGACAGGGGGAATGTACCAAGAGACCCAGTACTTC; CDR3 protein: CASSLATGGMYQETQYF
clone size: .; J gene: TRBJ2-1; D gene: TRBD1; V gene: TRBV6-5; CDR3 DNA: TGTGCCAGCAGCCCCGGGACAGGGGTTGGAAATGAGCAGTTCTTC; CDR3 protein: CASSPGTGVGNEQFF
clone size: .; J gene: TRBJ1-6; D gene: .; V gene: TRBV4-2; CDR3 DNA: TGTGCCAGCAGCCAAGACGGTTCAGGTTCACCCCTCCACTTT; CDR3 protein: CASSQDGSGSPLHF
clone size: .; J gene: TRBJ1-1; D gene: .; V gene: TRBV5-1; CDR3 DNA: TGCGCCAGCAGCTTGGCGCAGGGCACTGAAGCTTTCTTT; CDR3 protein: CASSLAQGTEAFF
clone size: .; J gene: TRBJ1-2; D gene: TRBD1; V gene: TRBV12-5; CDR3 DNA: TGTGCTAGTGGTTTGGAGACAGGGGGCGATGGCTACACCTTC; CDR3 protein: CASGLETGGDGYTF
clone size: .; J gene: TRBJ2-1; D gene: TRBD2; V gene: TRBV19; CDR3 DNA: TGTCCCACCGTGGATAGCGGGATGTCCTACAATGAGCAGTTCTTC; CDR3 protein: CPTVDSGMSYNEQFF
clone size: .; J gene: TRBJ2-1; D gene: .; V gene: TRBV19; CDR3 DNA: TGTGCCAGTAGTACACAGGGTCTAAGCTACAATGAGCAGTTCTTC; CDR3 protein: CASSTQGLSYNEQFF
clone size: .; J gene: TRBJ2-3; D gene: TRBD2; V gene: TRBV9; CDR3 DNA: TGTGCCAGCAGCGTAGGACCTAACGGCGGGGGGGCCGTGGGTACGCAGTATTTT; CDR3 protein: CASSVGPNGGGAVGTQYF
clone size: .; J gene: TRBJ2-7; D gene: .; V gene: TRBV18; CDR3 DNA: TGTGCCAGCTCCCGCGATACAGGGTTCGGGTACGAGCAGTACTTC; CDR3 protein: CASSRDTGFGYEQYF
clone size: .; J gene: TRBJ2-4; D gene: .; V gene: TRBV4-3; CDR3 DNA: TGCGCCAGCAGCCCCACAAGGGGTAGGGGAGGAAACATTCAGTACTTC; CDR3 protein: CASSPTRGRGGNIQYF
clone size: .; J gene: TRBJ1-6; D gene: TRBD1; V gene: TRBV7-6; CDR3 DNA: TGTGCCAGCAGCGCAGGGGCAGGGGGTAATTCACCCCTCCACTTT; CDR3 protein: CASSAGAGGNSPLHF
clone size: .; J gene: TRBJ2-1; D gene: .; V gene: TRBV27; CDR3 DNA: TGTGCCAGCAGTTTGTTGGGGGGCTACAATGAGCAGTTCTTC; CDR3 protein: CASSLLGGYNEQFF
clone size: once; J gene: TRBJ2-3; D gene: .; V gene: TRBV9; CDR3 DNA: TGTGCCAGCAGCGCAGGAGGGGACACAGATACGCAGTATTTT; CDR3 protein: CASSAGGDTDTQYF
clone size: .; J gene: TRBJ2-5; D gene: .; V gene: TRBV13; CDR3 DNA: TGTGCCAGCAACTGGGGGGGGGCCTCCCCCGAGACCCAGTACTTC; CDR3 protein: CASNWGGASPETQYF